This record covers a single TCR beta chain. Its antigen is unknown. cDNA carried unique molecular identifiers, and a universal primer site was added by template switching. Each CDR3 protein is one row after TCRdb ran MiXCR on the 5' RACE reads. Of about 530,000 distinct CDR3 sequences listed, about 15% are singletons. This entry belongs to a study of identical twins. V shed 1 base and J shed 5 bases, with 16 bases lying between them. The CDR3 runs 16 residues. Germline CDR1 is SGHTA and CDR2 is FQGNSA. General study points: Zero-insertion analyses might be partly confounded by invariant T cells like MAIT and iNKT.

These same data were also listed under a study on yellow fever vaccine responses in identical twins.

The TCR was taken from a woman younger than 35 in good health. Input material: CD4+ T cells sorted from blood. The V and J genes are TRBV7-2 and TRBJ2-3; a possible D gene is TRBD1 (6 bases). CDR3 bases: TGTGCCAGCAGCTTAGAACTATGGGGGCGTAGAGATACGCAGTATTTT. Its translation: CASSLELWGRRDTQYF.